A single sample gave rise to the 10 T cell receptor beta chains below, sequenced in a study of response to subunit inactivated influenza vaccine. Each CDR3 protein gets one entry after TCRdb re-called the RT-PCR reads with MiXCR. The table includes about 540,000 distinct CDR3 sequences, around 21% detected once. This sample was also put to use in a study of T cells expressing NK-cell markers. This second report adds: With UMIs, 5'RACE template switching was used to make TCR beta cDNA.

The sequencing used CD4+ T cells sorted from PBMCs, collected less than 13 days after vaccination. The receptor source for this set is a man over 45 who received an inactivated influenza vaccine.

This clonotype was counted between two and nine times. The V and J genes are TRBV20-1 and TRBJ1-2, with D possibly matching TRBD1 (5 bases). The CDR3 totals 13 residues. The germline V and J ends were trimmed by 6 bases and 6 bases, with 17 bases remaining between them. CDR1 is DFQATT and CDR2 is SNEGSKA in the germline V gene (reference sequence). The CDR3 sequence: CSATKQVADGYTF. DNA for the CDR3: TGCAGTGCAACAAAACAGGTCGCGGATGGCTACACCTTC.

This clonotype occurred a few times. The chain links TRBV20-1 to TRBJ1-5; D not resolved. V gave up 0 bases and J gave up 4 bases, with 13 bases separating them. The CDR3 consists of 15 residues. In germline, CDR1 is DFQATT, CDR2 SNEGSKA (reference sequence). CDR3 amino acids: CSARDSGRGNQPQHF. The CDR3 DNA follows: TGCAGTGCTAGAGATTCGGGGAGAGGTAATCAGCCCCAGCATTTT.

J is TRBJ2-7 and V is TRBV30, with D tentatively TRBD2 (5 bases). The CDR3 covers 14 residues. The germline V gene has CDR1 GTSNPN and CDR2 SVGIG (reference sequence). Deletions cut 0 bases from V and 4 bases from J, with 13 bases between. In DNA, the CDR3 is TGTGCCTGGAGTGTTGGAGTAGCGAGGTACGAGCAGTACTTC. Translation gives CAWSVGVARYEQYF.

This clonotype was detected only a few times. CDR3 sequence (DNA): TGTGCCAGCAGTGAAGCGCTTCGCAGGACTCGGGATACGCAGTATTTT. Amino acid sequence: CASSEALRRTRDTQYF. The chain joins TRBV2 to TRBJ2-3, with D possibly being TRBD2 (5 bases). The CDR3 loop spans 16 amino acids. The germline CDR1 and CDR2 sequences are SNHLY and FYNNEI. Trimming left V 0 bases short and J 6 bases short, with 16 bases between. The whole variable domain, remainder taken from reference TRBV2 and TRBJ2-3, is EPEVTQTPSHQVTQMGQEVILRCVPISNHLYFYWYRQILGQKVEFLVSFYNNEISEKSEIFDDQFSVERPDGSNFTLKIRSTKLEDSAMYFCASSEALRRTRDTQYFGPGTRLTVL.

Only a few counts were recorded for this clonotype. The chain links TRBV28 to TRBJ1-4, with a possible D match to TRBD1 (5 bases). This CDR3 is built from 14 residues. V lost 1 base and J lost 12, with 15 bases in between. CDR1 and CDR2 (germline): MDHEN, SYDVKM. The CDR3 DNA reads TGTGCCAGCAGTTTATCGCAGGGAAGGACGGAACTGTTTTTT. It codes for CASSLSQGRTELFF.

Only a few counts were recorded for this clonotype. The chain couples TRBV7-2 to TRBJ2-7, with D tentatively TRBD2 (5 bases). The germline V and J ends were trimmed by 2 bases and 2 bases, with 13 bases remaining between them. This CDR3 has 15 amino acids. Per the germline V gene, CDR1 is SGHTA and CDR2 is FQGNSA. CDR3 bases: TGTGCCAGCAGCTTAAGGGCAGCGGATACCTACGAGCAGTACTTC. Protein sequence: CASSLRAADTYEQYF.

The CDR3 region is CASSVGVAGERETQYF. The CDR3 bases are TGTGCCAGCAGCGTAGGGGTGGCGGGAGAACGCGAGACCCAGTACTTC. The chain links TRBV9 to TRBJ2-5, with TRBD2 matching 7 bases. The germline gives CDR1 SGDLS, CDR2 YYNGEE. J lost 5 bases, V lost 0 bases, and 10 bases had no gene match. The CDR3 is made up of 16 amino acids.

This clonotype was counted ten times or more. This chain's CDR3 is CAISEGPSGPYNEQFF. The CDR3 nucleotides are TGTGCCATCAGTGAGGGTCCTAGCGGACCCTACAATGAGCAGTTCTTC. The V and J genes are TRBV10-3 and TRBJ2-1; 7 bases fit TRBD2. Trimming cost V 2 bases and J 2 bases; bases outside gene matches: 6. CDR3 length: 16 amino acids. CDR1 is ENHRY and CDR2 is SYGVKD in the germline V gene.

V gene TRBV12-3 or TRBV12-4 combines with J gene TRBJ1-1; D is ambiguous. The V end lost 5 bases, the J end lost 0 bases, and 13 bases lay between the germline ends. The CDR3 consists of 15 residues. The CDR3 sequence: CASSPLGGMNTEAFF. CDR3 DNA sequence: TGTGCCAGCAGTCCTCTCGGAGGGATGAACACTGAAGCTTTCTTT.

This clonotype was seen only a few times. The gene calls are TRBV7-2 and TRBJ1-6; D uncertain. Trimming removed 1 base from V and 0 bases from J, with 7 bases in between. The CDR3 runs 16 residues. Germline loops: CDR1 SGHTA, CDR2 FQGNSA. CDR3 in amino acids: CASSLDPRSYNSPLHF. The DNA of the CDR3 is TGTGCCAGCAGCTTAGACCCCCGCTCCTATAATTCACCCCTCCACTTT.